This T cell receptor (beta chain) was identified in a study of OX40 agonist ivuxolimab in advanced cancers. The method was immunoSEQ multiplex PCR; TCRdb's version includes in-frame clones alone and lacks a portion of them. The profile shows some 86,000 clones, 86% of them singletons. Broader study findings: There were, on average, more expanded clones in CD8+ T cells than in CD4+.

Remarks on this clone: Its antigen is unknown.

Trimming stripped 4 bases from V and 0 bases from J, with 9 bases between. This CDR3 comprises 14 residues. Germline V gene lookup returns CDR1 MNHNS and CDR2 SASEGT. Baseline, cycle 4 day 1, and cycle 7 day 1 were the blood sampling points. This chain links TRBV6-1 with TRBJ1-2; D ambiguous. The sample in question was CD4+ or CD8+ T cells sorted from blood, obtained in a trial of the OX40 agonist ivuxolimab. The sequence was obtained from an adult with an advanced solid tumor such as melanoma, head and neck, liver or kidney cancer. Here the CDR3 DNA reads TGTGCCAGCAGTGTAAGTGGAGCTAACTATGGCTACACCTTC. The encoded protein is CASSVSGANYGYTF.